Following are 17 T cell receptor beta chains from one sample sequenced in a study of blood T cell repertoires in COVID-19. The data were produced by immunoSEQ multiplex PCR, yet TCRdb's version contains in-frame clones alone and is incomplete. Seen here are under 140,000 clones, approximately 65% observed once, and the top ten hold about 7.1%. Sequencing was done on a sample of peripheral blood. Receptors originate from a woman aged 55-75 years with acute or convalescent COVID-19.

This clone was picked up a small number of times. The chain links TRBV28 to TRBJ1-4, with 7 bases matching TRBD1. The CDR3 has 15 amino acids. CDR1 and CDR2 (germline): MDHEN, SYDVKM. With V trimmed by 6 bases and J by 7 bases, 11 bases remained unmatched. The CDR3 nucleotides read TGTGCCAGCAGATACGAGGGGGCAGGACGTGAAAAACTGTTTTTT. Translated, it gives CASRYEGAGREKLFF.

The genes are TRBV5-6 and TRBJ2-7; TRBD1 might be the D (5 bases). V was shortened by 5 bases and J by 4 bases, with 10 bases between the two germline ends. The CDR3 contains 12 residues. The germline V gene has CDR1 SGHDT and CDR2 YYEEEE. DNA for the CDR3: TGTGCCAGCAGGCTACAGGATTACGAGCAGTACTTC. As protein: CASRLQDYEQYF.

This clone showed up just a few times. The gene calls are TRBV19 and TRBJ2-2; 12 bases align to TRBD2. The CDR3 loop spans 16 amino acids. The germline V gene encodes CDR1 LNHDA and CDR2 SQIVND (reference sequence). With V trimmed by 7 bases and J by 3 bases, 6 bases remained unmatched. Written as DNA, the CDR3 is TGTGCCAGTACCAACGGACTAGCGGGGTACACCGGGGAGCTGTTTTTT. Its protein product is CASTNGLAGYTGELFF. The variable domain in full, completed from reference TRBV19 and TRBJ2-2, reads DGGITQSPKYLFRKEGQNVTLSCEQNLNHDAMYWYRQDPGQGLRLIYYSQIVNDFQKGDIAEGYSVSREKKESFPLTVTSAQKNPTAFYLCASTNGLAGYTGELFFGEGSRLTVL.

This clone was detected only a few times. This chain uses TRBV29-1 with TRBJ2-3; a weak D match, TRBD1 (5 bases). The CDR3 runs to 15 residues. Germline CDR1 is SQVTM and CDR2 is ANQGSEA. Trimming removed 7 bases from V and 0 bases from J, with 17 bases in between. CDR3 in DNA: TGCAGCGGTTCCCAAGGGGCGGCTAGCACAGATACGCAGTATTTT. It is translated as CSGSQGAASTDTQYF.

The V call is TRBV6-1, the J call TRBJ2-1, with D possibly being TRBD1 (7 bases). Germline V gene data show CDR1 as MNHNS and CDR2 as SASEGT. The length of the CDR3 is 13 residues. The ends were cut back, 8 bases at V and 1 base at J, with 9 bases in the middle. CDR3 residues: CASQGGSYNEQFF. The CDR3 DNA sequence: TGTGCCAGCCAGGGGGGATCCTACAATGAGCAGTTCTTC.

The chain uses TRBV18 and TRBJ2-2; tentative D call: TRBD1 (6 bases). This CDR3 has 14 amino acids. The V and J ends lost 0 bases and 6 bases respectively, with 8 bases between them. Per germline, CDR1 KGHSH and CDR2 LQKENI. CDR3 nucleotide sequence: TGTGCCAGCTCACCACCTCAGGGGTCCGGGGAGCTGTTTTTT. It codes for CASSPPQGSGELFF.

The chain is built from TRBV19 and TRBJ1-5; D ambiguous. The ends were cut back, 3 bases at V and 3 bases at J, with 12 bases in the middle. The CDR3 runs 15 residues. The V gene's germline CDR1 is LNHDA and CDR2 SQIVND (reference sequence). The CDR3 region has the DNA TGTGCCAGTAGTATTGTTCCGTACTACAATCAGCCCCAGCATTTT. This sequence encodes CASSIVPYYNQPQHF.

V is TRBV19 and J is TRBJ1-5; tentative D call: TRBD1 (5 bases). Trimming took off 3 bases at V and 0 bases at J, with 12 bases between the two ends. From germline, CDR1 is LNHDA and CDR2 SQIVND (reference sequence). The CDR3 has 16 amino acids. The CDR3 nucleotides are TGTGCCAGTAGTATGGGGCAACTGGCTAGCAATCAGCCCCAGCATTTT. This encodes CASSMGQLASNQPQHF.

This chain joins TRBV9 and TRBJ1-6, with D perhaps matching TRBD1 (6 bases). In germline, CDR1 is SGDLS, CDR2 YYNGEE. The CDR3 length is 16 residues. Trimming took off 0 bases at V and 10 bases at J, with 17 bases between the two ends. In DNA form, the CDR3 reads TGTGCCAGCAGCGTAGAGTGGACAGCAGGGTTATCACCCCTCCACTTT. It yields the protein CASSVEWTAGLSPLHF.

J is TRBJ1-5 and V is TRBV28; D perhaps matches TRBD1 (6 bases). Trimming removed 8 bases at V and 1 base at J, with 15 bases between. Germline V gene data show CDR1 as MDHEN and CDR2 as SYDVKM. CDR3 length: 15 amino acids. The CDR3 sequence is CASGPQGRSNQPQHF. CDR3 in DNA: TGTGCCAGCGGCCCGCAGGGGAGAAGCAATCAGCCCCAGCATTTT. Full variable domain (rest looked up from reference TRBV28 and TRBJ1-5): DVKVTQSSRYLVKRTGEKVFLECVQDMDHENMFWYRQDPGLGLRLIYFSYDVKMKEKGDIPEGYSVSREKKERFSLILESASTNQTSMYLCASGPQGRSNQPQHFGDGTRLSIL.

This clone was counted a single time. This chain connects TRBV6-4 to TRBJ2-1; the D is unclear. The V end lost 5 bases, the J end lost 5 bases, and 10 bases lay between the germline ends. Germline V gene data show CDR1 as MRHNA and CDR2 as SNTAGT. The CDR3 spans 13 residues. The CDR3: CASSPTTHNEQFF. The CDR3 DNA is TGTGCCAGCAGTCCTACGACACACAATGAGCAGTTCTTC.

The count of this clone is one. The chain joins TRBV11-1 to TRBJ2-3, with 7 positions matching TRBD1. The CDR3 spans 14 residues. Trimming at V came to 5 bases and at J to 4 bases, leaving 6 bases not matched to a gene. Per germline, CDR1 SGHAT and CDR2 FQDESV (reference sequence). The CDR3 region is CASSTRQGPDTQYF. The CDR3 bases are TGTGCCAGCAGCACGCGACAGGGCCCAGATACGCAGTATTTT.

This sequence joins TRBV4-3 and TRBJ1-2; D unclear. This CDR3 is 15 amino acids long. CDR1 is LGHNA, CDR2 YSLEER, per germline. Trimming took off 0 bases at V and 4 bases at J, with 12 bases between the two ends. The CDR3 is CASSQDAIRPYGYTF. CDR3 nucleotide sequence: TGCGCCAGCAGCCAAGACGCGATCAGGCCCTATGGCTACACCTTC.

V gene TRBV10-2 combines with J gene TRBJ1-5; 8 nucleotides align to TRBD1. Germline assignment: CDR1 WSHSY and CDR2 SAAADI. There are 15 residues in the CDR3. V shed 6 bases and J 2 bases; nucleotides not matched to a gene: 6. This chain's CDR3 is CASSTQGAGNQPQHF. The CDR3 nucleotides are TGCGCCAGCAGCACGCAGGGGGCCGGCAATCAGCCCCAGCATTTT.

This clone has only a few counts. The chain employs TRBV5-1 and TRBJ2-5; 8 bases are shared with TRBD1. CDR3 length: 14 residues. Germline V gene lookup returns CDR1 SGHRS and CDR2 YFSETQ. Trimming removed 4 bases from V and 4 bases from J; junction bases left unmatched: 6. The CDR3 spells CASSTGQVTETQYF. In DNA, the CDR3 is TGCGCCAGCAGCACGGGACAGGTTACAGAGACCCAGTACTTC.

The chain is built from TRBV19 and TRBJ1-1; 8 positions match TRBD1. CDR3 size: 16 residues. Per germline, CDR1 LNHDA and CDR2 SQIVND (reference sequence). The V and J ends lost 7 bases and 2 bases, in that order; junction bases with no gene match: 12. This chain's CDR3 is CASTTDRGATNTEAFF. Here the CDR3 DNA reads TGTGCCAGTACCACAGACAGGGGCGCCACTAACACTGAAGCTTTCTTT.

A few counts support this clone. The chain couples TRBV2 to TRBJ2-6, with 7 bases matching TRBD1. V lost 4 bases, J lost 3 bases, and 6 bases stayed unmatched. There are 16 residues in the CDR3. From germline, CDR1 is SNHLY and CDR2 FYNNEI. The CDR3 DNA reads as TGTGCCAGCAGTGGACAGGGTAGAGGTGGGGCCAACGTCCTGACTTTC. Protein sequence: CASSGQGRGGANVLTF.